A single sample gave rise to the 20 T cell receptor beta chains below, sequenced in a study of T-cell reconstitution after alpha-beta-depleted transplantation in children. Researchers prepared the TCRbeta library using unique molecular identifiers, the study reports. Each CDR3 protein gets one entry after TCRdb re-called the PCR reads with MiXCR. The data contain around 380,000 distinct CDR3 sequences, approximately 11% of them singletons. The material was PBMCs from the stem cell graft donor, obtained from the stem cell graft. Receptors originate from a human donor who donated a stem cell graft to a child with acute myeloid leukemia.

This clonotype was found many times. The chain links TRBV29-1 to TRBJ2-1, with TRBD2 matching over 9 bases. The CDR3 loop spans 16 amino acids. J was trimmed by 4 bases and V by 6 bases; bases with no gene match: 13. Germline values: CDR1 SQVTM, CDR2 ANQGSEA. Here the CDR3 reads CSVAMAGGLGYNEQFF. The CDR3 nucleotides read TGCAGCGTAGCGATGGCGGGAGGGCTCGGGTACAATGAGCAGTTCTTC.

The chain recombines TRBV20-1 with TRBJ2-4; TRBD2 agrees at 7 bases. Germline V gene sequence: CDR1 DFQATT, CDR2 SNEGSKA (reference sequence). This CDR3 spans 14 amino acids. With V trimmed by 2 bases and J by 0 bases, 1 base remained unmatched. CDR3: CSARLAVAKNIQYF. The CDR3 DNA follows: TGCAGTGCTAGACTAGCGGTAGCCAAAAACATTCAGTACTTC.

The J gene is TRBJ2-2, the V gene TRBV5-4, with a tentative D call TRBD1 (8 bases). Germline V lookup: CDR1 SGHNT, CDR2 YYREEE (reference sequence). CDR3 length equals 15 residues. Trimming removed 4 bases at V and 6 bases at J, with 16 bases between. In DNA, the CDR3 is TGTGCCAGCAGCCGTAACAGGGGGGGCTCCGGGGAGCTGTTTTTT. This sequence encodes CASSRNRGGSGELFF.

The chain combines TRBV7-3 with TRBJ2-3, with TRBD2 identical over 11 bases. CDR1 and CDR2 (germline): SGHTA, FQGTGA. This CDR3 contains 16 residues. Trimming removed 1 base from V and 8 bases from J; junction bases left unmatched: 8. CDR3 region: CASSLSLAGGGATQYF. Here the CDR3 DNA reads TGTGCCAGCAGCTTAAGCCTAGCGGGGGGCGGGGCTACGCAGTATTTT.

This clonotype was observed a few times. The chain employs TRBV4-1 and TRBJ1-2; weak D call: TRBD1 (5 bases). Deletions cut 4 bases from V and 8 bases from J, with 14 bases between. Germline V gene lookup returns CDR1 MGHRA and CDR2 YSYEKL. The length of the CDR3 is 13 residues. For the CDR3, the DNA is TGCGCCAGCAGCCCGACAGAACGGGACGGCTACACCTTC. Translated: CASSPTERDGYTF.

This chain joins TRBV7-2 and TRBJ1-1; no reliable D call. The germline V gene has CDR1 SGHTA and CDR2 FQGNSA. Between the trimmed V and J ends, which lost 2 bases and 1 base, there was a span of 11 bases. The CDR3 spans 15 residues. CDR3 nucleotide sequence: TGTGCCAGCAGCTTACTTCTAGTGGCGAACACTGAAGCTTTCTTT. Translating gives CASSLLLVANTEAFF.

In this sample, this clonotype turned up a few times. This rearrangement joins TRBV6-1 to TRBJ2-6, with 10 bases identical to TRBD1. This CDR3 is built from 18 residues. In germline, CDR1 is MNHNS, CDR2 SASEGT. V lost 6 bases to trimming and J lost 0 bases; unmatched junction nucleotides: 8. CDR3 DNA sequence: TGTGCCAGCAGGATTCCGGGACAGGGGCTCTCTGGGGCCAACGTCCTGACTTTC. It codes for CASRIPGQGLSGANVLTF.

The sample holds many counts of this clonotype. The chain recombines TRBV19 with TRBJ1-2; 10 positions agree with TRBD1. Trimming removed 8 bases from V and 8 bases from J; junction bases left unmatched: 14. Germline assignment: CDR1 LNHDA and CDR2 SQIVND (reference sequence). The CDR3 sequence is 15 residues long. The DNA for the CDR3 is TGTGCCAGTCGAATACCGCACCGGGACAGGGGAGGCTACACCTTC. Protein product: CASRIPHRDRGGYTF.

The chain joins TRBV6-1 to TRBJ2-3; TRBD2 aligns across 9 bases. The junction had 3 bases not matched to a gene; V was cut back by 1 base and J by 4 bases. This CDR3 region has 15 residues. CDR1 and CDR2 from the germline V gene are MNHNS and SASEGT. CDR3 sequence: CASSEVAGEADTQYF. Written as DNA, the CDR3 is TGTGCCAGCAGTGAAGTAGCGGGAGAGGCAGATACGCAGTATTTT.

The chain employs TRBV6-1 and TRBJ1-2, with 8 positions matching TRBD1. Germline CDR1 MNHNS, CDR2 SASEGT. This CDR3 is 14 amino acids long. Losses at the gene ends were 6 bases for V and 4 bases for J; bases not matched to a gene: 7. This CDR3 reads CASRRRDRPYGYTF. The CDR3 DNA reads as TGTGCCAGCAGGCGCCGGGACAGGCCCTATGGCTACACCTTC.

This clonotype has more than one count but fewer than ten. The chain joins TRBV7-2 to TRBJ2-7; D perhaps matches TRBD2 (5 bases). Germline values: CDR1 SGHTA, CDR2 FQGNSA. The CDR3 loop spans 14 amino acids. Deletions cut 2 bases from V and 6 bases from J, with 14 bases between. The CDR3, as DNA: TGTGCCAGCAGCTTATATCGGGATTTCCGCGAGCAGTACTTC. Translating gives CASSLYRDFREQYF.

In DNA, the CDR3 is TGCGCCAGCAGCGTACTAGCGGGGGCAGAGACCCAGTACTTC. This gives the protein CASSVLAGAETQYF. The chain employs TRBV5-1 and TRBJ2-5, with 11 bases that match TRBD2. With V trimmed by 4 bases and J by 4 bases, 3 bases remained unmatched. Germline CDR1 and CDR2: SGHRS and YFSETQ. CDR3 length: 14 amino acids.

The table lists this clonotype with many counts. This sequence joins TRBV15 and TRBJ2-5; the match to TRBD2 covers 9 bases. CDR3 length equals 16 residues. CDR1 and CDR2 (germline): LNHNV, YYDKDF (reference sequence). J lost 5 bases, V lost 0 bases, and 7 bases had no gene match. The DNA of the CDR3 is TGTGCCACCAGCAGAGATTCGGGTAGCGGGGGTGAGACCCAGTACTTC. The encoded protein is CATSRDSGSGGETQYF.

J is TRBJ2-1 and V is TRBV20-1, with 7 bases lining up with TRBD1. Germline CDR1 and CDR2: DFQATT and SNEGSKA (reference sequence). CDR3 size: 14 residues. V dropped 5 bases and J dropped 8; count of bases not matched to a gene: 12. The CDR3 is CSAFRRQGGDEQFF. DNA for the CDR3: TGCAGTGCTTTCAGACGACAGGGTGGCGATGAGCAGTTCTTC.

The rearrangement uses TRBV7-2 and TRBJ2-6; 10 bases agree with TRBD2. Germline loops: CDR1 SGHTA, CDR2 FQGNSA. The V gene end was trimmed by 0 bases and the J gene end by 0 bases; junction bases not matched to a gene: 5. CDR3 length equals 19 residues. CDR3: CASSLAQRGGYSGANVLTF. The CDR3 DNA follows: TGTGCCAGCAGCTTAGCCCAGCGGGGGGGCTACTCTGGGGCCAACGTCCTGACTTTC.

This chain links TRBV18 with TRBJ2-2; D ambiguous. V was shortened by 2 bases and J by 4 bases, with 11 bases between the two germline ends. CDR1 and CDR2 (germline): KGHSH, LQKENI. The CDR3 totals 15 residues. CDR3 residues: CASSPSPASTGELFF. As DNA, the CDR3 is TGTGCCAGCTCACCAAGCCCCGCAAGCACCGGGGAGCTGTTTTTT.

Ten or more counts support this clonotype. The chain carries TRBV29-1 and TRBJ2-5; the D gene is possibly TRBD2 (5 bases). Deletions cut 6 bases from V and 5 bases from J, with 13 bases between. The CDR3 contains 12 residues. Looked up from germline, CDR1 is SQVTM and CDR2 is ANQGSEA. CDR3 in DNA: TGCAGCGTCACAACTAGTGGGGAGACCCAGTACTTC. This sequence encodes CSVTTSGETQYF.

This clonotype has just a few counts. The rearrangement uses TRBV7-8 and TRBJ2-5; TRBD2 matches 7 bases. Unmatched junction bases numbered 13, after V lost 5 bases and J lost 4 bases. The CDR3 is 16 amino acids. Germline V gives CDR1 SGHVS, CDR2 FQNEAQ. DNA of the CDR3: TGTGCCAGCAGCCGACGGGAGGTCGGGTTGATAGAGACCCAGTACTTC. Its translation: CASSRREVGLIETQYF.

This clonotype was counted ten times or more. This chain links TRBV5-8 with TRBJ2-1; maybe TRBD2 (5 bases). V lost 3 bases and J 9 bases, leaving 13 bases between the germline ends. Germline V gene sequence: CDR1 SGHTS, CDR2 YDEGEE. The CDR3 sequence is 13 residues long. The CDR3 loop reads CASSWTLTVEQFF. The CDR3 DNA is TGTGCCAGCAGCTGGACTCTCACGGTTGAGCAGTTCTTC.

A few counts support this clonotype. The rearrangement links TRBV5-1 to TRBJ2-2, with D maybe TRBD1 (10 bases). This CDR3 contains 21 residues. Looked up from germline, CDR1 is SGHRS and CDR2 is YFSETQ. The V gene lost 0 bases and the J gene lost 0 bases, with 24 bases spanning the gap. CDR3 amino acids: CASSLVGQGISSGTNTGELFF. The CDR3 DNA reads as TGCGCCAGCAGCTTGGTGGGACAGGGGATCTCTAGCGGGACGAACACCGGGGAGCTGTTTTTT.